This T cell receptor (beta chain) emerged from a study of cytomegalovirus exposure and HLA in healthy donors. The study's findings and limits: Confirmation in vitro established that three CMV-associated chains were specific for CMV antigens. Reported results showed that the classifier diagnosed cytomegalovirus status with high specificity and sensitivity. An analysis that came later showed most CMV-associated TCR beta chains appearing HLA-restricted. Some TCR beta chains (about 180 of them) were listed as cytomegalovirus-associated.

13 Jbeta primers and 60 Vbeta primers were used for the PCR. The repertoire was sequenced with immunoSEQ multiplex PCR; TCRdb's copy has only in-frame clones and lacks some. The repertoire holds under 95,000 clones, with less than 85% as singletons. Trimming cost V 4 bases and J 7 bases; bases outside gene matches: 6. CDR3 length: 13 residues. Germline CDR1 reads KGHSH; CDR2 reads LQKENI. A remark on this clone: The antigen remains undetermined.

Sequencing used PBMCs. The receptor's source is a male donor in good health and CMV-seronegative. The chain carries TRBV18 and TRBJ2-7; 8 bases agree with TRBD2. For the CDR3, the DNA is TGTGCCAGCTCACAGGACTTAGCGGGGGAGCAGTACTTC. Its protein is CASSQDLAGEQYF.